Listed below are T cell receptor beta chains from one sample, sequenced in a study of blood T cell repertoires in COVID-19. Data came from immunoSEQ multiplex PCR; TCRdb stores just in-frame clones and leaves some out. Among approximately 350,000 clones listed, around 91% were seen once. Material for sequencing was peripheral blood. These receptors all stem from a woman aged 18-30 years who had recovered from COVID-19. CDR3s include the opening cysteine and the closing phenylalanine or tryptophan. Fields, in order: V gene, J gene, D gene, clone size, CDR3 DNA, CDR3 protein. The D gene is left open where the match is weak. Not every row has a clone size; where given, it reads once, few, many or a size class.

v_call: TRBV9; j_call: TRBJ1-1; d_call: -; clone_size: -; cdr3_nt: TGTGCCAGCAGCGTAGGCAGGACTAACACTGAAGCTTTCTTT; cdr3_aa: CASSVGRTNTEAFF
v_call: TRBV2; j_call: TRBJ1-5; d_call: -; clone_size: -; cdr3_nt: TGTGCCAGCTCGCTATACTACCGGGACAACCATCAGCCCCAGCATTTT; cdr3_aa: CASSLYYRDNHQPQHF
v_call: TRBV27; j_call: TRBJ1-4; d_call: TRBD1; clone_size: once; cdr3_nt: TGTGCCAGCAGTCCCTGGGGACAGGGAAATGAAAAACTGTTTTTT; cdr3_aa: CASSPWGQGNEKLFF
v_call: TRBV6-5; j_call: TRBJ1-2; d_call: TRBD1; clone_size: -; cdr3_nt: TGTGCCAGCAGCCGGACAGGAAGAGGCTATGGCTACACCTTC; cdr3_aa: CASSRTGRGYGYTF
v_call: TRBV15; j_call: TRBJ2-4; d_call: TRBD2; clone_size: -; cdr3_nt: TGTGCCACCAGCAGAGGTTCGGGAGGGGCCAAAAACATTCAGTACTTC; cdr3_aa: CATSRGSGGAKNIQYF
v_call: TRBV6-4; j_call: TRBJ2-2; d_call: TRBD2; clone_size: -; cdr3_nt: TGTGCCAGCAGTGACTCTTCTAGCGGGTACGACACCGGGGAGCTGTTTTTT; cdr3_aa: CASSDSSSGYDTGELFF
v_call: TRBV7-9; j_call: TRBJ2-2; d_call: TRBD2; clone_size: -; cdr3_nt: TGTGCCAGCAGCTTAGCAGCGGGACTAGGGGAGCTGTTTTTT; cdr3_aa: CASSLAAGLGELFF
v_call: TRBV5-5; j_call: TRBJ2-3; d_call: TRBD2; clone_size: -; cdr3_nt: TGTGCCAGCAGCCCCGCGGGAGGGCCCTACACAGATACGCAGTATTTT; cdr3_aa: CASSPAGGPYTDTQYF
v_call: TRBV19; j_call: TRBJ1-2; d_call: -; clone_size: -; cdr3_nt: TGTGCCAGTAGTATAAGGTCCCAGGGTGGCTACACCTTC; cdr3_aa: CASSIRSQGGYTF
v_call: TRBV4-3; j_call: TRBJ2-5; d_call: TRBD2; clone_size: -; cdr3_nt: TGCGCCAGCAGCCCATCTAGCGGGAGACAAGAGACCCAGTACTTC; cdr3_aa: CASSPSSGRQETQYF
v_call: TRBV10-2; j_call: TRBJ2-4; d_call: -; clone_size: once; cdr3_nt: TGCGCCAGCAGTGAAAGGGGATTAGGGAACATTCAGTACTTC; cdr3_aa: CASSERGLGNIQYF
v_call: TRBV25-1; j_call: TRBJ2-1; d_call: -; clone_size: -; cdr3_nt: TGTGCCAGCAGCGTTGGTTTGAGCTCCTACAATGAGCAGTTCTTC; cdr3_aa: CASSVGLSSYNEQFF
v_call: TRBV2; j_call: TRBJ2-3; d_call: TRBD2; clone_size: once; cdr3_nt: TGTGCCAGCTCTAAAACACTAGCGGGAGCCCCCCAGCCGGGCACAGATACGCAGTATTTT; cdr3_aa: CASSKTLAGAPQPGTDTQYF
v_call: TRBV7-9; j_call: TRBJ1-2; d_call: -; clone_size: few; cdr3_nt: TGTGCCAGCAGCTCTACTAACTTCCGCTACACCTTC; cdr3_aa: CASSSTNFRYTF
v_call: TRBV5-6; j_call: TRBJ2-5; d_call: TRBD1; clone_size: -; cdr3_nt: TGTGCCAGCAGCTTAAAGACAGGGGGATCAGAGACCCAGTACTTC; cdr3_aa: CASSLKTGGSETQYF
v_call: TRBV7-2; j_call: TRBJ2-3; d_call: -; clone_size: -; cdr3_nt: TGTGCCAGCAGCTTTTATCCGGGAAGAGGCACAGATACGCAGTATTTT; cdr3_aa: CASSFYPGRGTDTQYF
v_call: TRBV3-1/TRBV3-2; j_call: TRBJ2-3; d_call: -; clone_size: -; cdr3_nt: TGTGCCAGCAGCCAAGTTAGCACCTATACGCAGTATTTT; cdr3_aa: CASSQVSTYTQYF
v_call: TRBV5-6; j_call: TRBJ2-5; d_call: -; clone_size: -; cdr3_nt: TGTGCCAGCAGCAGGCCCAGGCAGAGCATCCAAGAGACCCAGTACTTC; cdr3_aa: CASSRPRQSIQETQYF
v_call: TRBV19; j_call: TRBJ1-2; d_call: -; clone_size: -; cdr3_nt: TGTGCCAGTAGTGTTCGGAGATATGGCTACACCTTC; cdr3_aa: CASSVRRYGYTF
v_call: TRBV5-5; j_call: TRBJ1-1; d_call: TRBD1; clone_size: -; cdr3_nt: TGTGCCAGCAGCCGGCTACAACCACGACAGGGGTTGAGAGAAGCTTTCTTT; cdr3_aa: CASSRLQPRQGLREAFF
v_call: TRBV5-1; j_call: TRBJ2-2; d_call: TRBD2; clone_size: -; cdr3_nt: TGCGCCAGCAGTTCCGGGACTAGCTTTTCCGGGGAGCTGTTTTTT; cdr3_aa: CASSSGTSFSGELFF
v_call: TRBV4-3; j_call: TRBJ2-1; d_call: -; clone_size: -; cdr3_nt: TGCGCCAGCAGCCAAGATTTTCACACTAGGTCCTACAATGAGCAGTTCTTC; cdr3_aa: CASSQDFHTRSYNEQFF
v_call: TRBV11-3; j_call: TRBJ2-1; d_call: -; clone_size: -; cdr3_nt: TGTGCCAGCAGCCCCCCCTCCCCGGGTGAGCAGTTCTTC; cdr3_aa: CASSPPSPGEQFF
v_call: TRBV10-1; j_call: TRBJ2-1; d_call: -; clone_size: -; cdr3_nt: TGCGCCAGCAGTGAGTCGGCCTCGGGGCAGTTCTTC; cdr3_aa: CASSESASGQFF
v_call: TRBV5-1; j_call: TRBJ1-2; d_call: TRBD1; clone_size: once; cdr3_nt: TGCGCCAGCAGCTTGGGGACAGGGCCGGGCTATGGCTACACCTTC; cdr3_aa: CASSLGTGPGYGYTF
v_call: TRBV5-6; j_call: TRBJ2-5; d_call: -; clone_size: once; cdr3_nt: TGTGCCAGCAGCGGGGAGTTTGAGACCCAGTACTTC; cdr3_aa: CASSGEFETQYF
v_call: TRBV19; j_call: TRBJ2-1; d_call: TRBD2; clone_size: -; cdr3_nt: TGTGCCAGTAGTATAGCTAGCGGCTACAATGAGCAGTTCTTC; cdr3_aa: CASSIASGYNEQFF
v_call: TRBV29-1; j_call: TRBJ1-1; d_call: -; clone_size: -; cdr3_nt: TGCAGCGCCGGCCCCGGGGGGTTGAACACTGAAGCTTTCTTT; cdr3_aa: CSAGPGGLNTEAFF
v_call: TRBV10-1; j_call: TRBJ2-1; d_call: TRBD2; clone_size: -; cdr3_nt: TGCGCCAGCAGTGATAGGGCGGGAGTCTCCTACAATGAGCAGTTCTTC; cdr3_aa: CASSDRAGVSYNEQFF
v_call: TRBV11-2; j_call: TRBJ1-1; d_call: -; clone_size: few; cdr3_nt: TGTGCCAGCAGCTTCAATCTGCAGGGGTCGGACACTGAAGCTTTCTTT; cdr3_aa: CASSFNLQGSDTEAFF
v_call: TRBV2; j_call: TRBJ1-3; d_call: -; clone_size: -; cdr3_nt: TGTGCCAGCAGTGAATCGCGGGAAAGGAACACCATATATTTT; cdr3_aa: CASSESRERNTIYF
v_call: TRBV6-2/TRBV6-3; j_call: TRBJ2-3; d_call: -; clone_size: -; cdr3_nt: TGTGCCAGCAGTTTCCGGGACTTCACGGGGGTGACGCAGTATTTT; cdr3_aa: CASSFRDFTGVTQYF
v_call: TRBV11-3; j_call: TRBJ2-3; d_call: -; clone_size: -; cdr3_nt: TGTGCCAGCAGCTTAGGCGGGGACGCAGATACGCAGTATTTT; cdr3_aa: CASSLGGDADTQYF
v_call: TRBV29-1; j_call: TRBJ2-1; d_call: -; clone_size: -; cdr3_nt: TGCAGCGCAACCGACATAACCTACAATGAGCAGTTCTTC; cdr3_aa: CSATDITYNEQFF
v_call: TRBV7-2; j_call: TRBJ2-5; d_call: TRBD2; clone_size: once; cdr3_nt: TGTGCCAGCAGCTTAGACAGGGCTAGCGGGACGCAAGAGACCCAGTACTTC; cdr3_aa: CASSLDRASGTQETQYF
v_call: TRBV27; j_call: TRBJ1-1; d_call: TRBD1; clone_size: -; cdr3_nt: TGTGCCAGCAGTTCCTGGGCATTAGGACAGGGTAATAGGGACACTGAAGCTTTCTTT; cdr3_aa: CASSSWALGQGNRDTEAFF
v_call: TRBV28; j_call: TRBJ2-1; d_call: -; clone_size: -; cdr3_nt: TGTGCCAGCAGCTCCTACAGGGCTGGGAACAATGAGCAGTTCTTC; cdr3_aa: CASSSYRAGNNEQFF
v_call: TRBV4-3; j_call: TRBJ1-3; d_call: -; clone_size: -; cdr3_nt: TGCGCCAGCAGCCAAGATCGGCAGGGAGGCCCTGGAAACACCATATATTTT; cdr3_aa: CASSQDRQGGPGNTIYF
v_call: TRBV15; j_call: TRBJ1-1; d_call: -; clone_size: -; cdr3_nt: TGTGCCACCAGCAGAGATATTAGGAACACTGAAGCTTTCTTT; cdr3_aa: CATSRDIRNTEAFF
v_call: TRBV19; j_call: TRBJ1-5; d_call: -; clone_size: -; cdr3_nt: TGTGCCAGTAGTATAGCGGGGCAGCCCCAGCATTTT; cdr3_aa: CASSIAGQPQHF
v_call: TRBV5-1; j_call: TRBJ2-3; d_call: -; clone_size: -; cdr3_nt: TGCGCCAGCAGCGGCGGGACCCTCCAGAATACGCAGTATTTT; cdr3_aa: CASSGGTLQNTQYF
v_call: TRBV27; j_call: TRBJ2-1; d_call: TRBD2; clone_size: -; cdr3_nt: TGTGCCAGCACCTTTACTCTAGCGGGGCAGAGCAATGAGCAGTTCTTC; cdr3_aa: CASTFTLAGQSNEQFF
v_call: TRBV11-2; j_call: TRBJ1-6; d_call: TRBD1; clone_size: -; cdr3_nt: TGTGCCAGCAGCTTGGACAGGACTGACTCACCCCTCCACTTT; cdr3_aa: CASSLDRTDSPLHF
v_call: TRBV29-1; j_call: TRBJ1-2; d_call: -; clone_size: -; cdr3_nt: TGCAGCGTCCAAAAGCCAGGCCTCTGGGGCTACACCTTC; cdr3_aa: CSVQKPGLWGYTF
v_call: TRBV5-5; j_call: TRBJ2-1; d_call: TRBD1; clone_size: once; cdr3_nt: TGTGCCAGCAGCTTGGCACAGGGGTACAATGAGCAGTTCTTC; cdr3_aa: CASSLAQGYNEQFF
v_call: TRBV5-4; j_call: TRBJ1-1; d_call: -; clone_size: -; cdr3_nt: TGTGCCAGCAGCTTGGGCCCGACCGCGGTGAACACTGAAGCTTTCTTT; cdr3_aa: CASSLGPTAVNTEAFF
v_call: TRBV10-2; j_call: TRBJ1-6; d_call: -; clone_size: few; cdr3_nt: TGCGCCAGCAGGGGGGCCGAGCGGAATAATTCACCCCTCCACTTT; cdr3_aa: CASRGAERNNSPLHF
v_call: TRBV7-2; j_call: TRBJ1-3; d_call: -; clone_size: -; cdr3_nt: TGTGCCAGCAGCTTAAGTACTCACAGGCGAAACACCATATATTTT; cdr3_aa: CASSLSTHRRNTIYF
v_call: TRBV5-4; j_call: TRBJ2-1; d_call: -; clone_size: -; cdr3_nt: TGTGCCAGCAGCTTCGGATCGGCTAGCTCCTACAATGAGCAGTTCTTC; cdr3_aa: CASSFGSASSYNEQFF
v_call: TRBV6-5; j_call: TRBJ2-6; d_call: -; clone_size: -; cdr3_nt: TGTGCCAGCAGTTCCTCGAGAGGGGCCAACGTCCTGACTTTC; cdr3_aa: CASSSSRGANVLTF
v_call: TRBV7-2; j_call: TRBJ2-5; d_call: TRBD2; clone_size: -; cdr3_nt: TGTGCCAGCAGCTTAAGGTCCGGGACTAGCGGACAAGAGACCCAGTACTTC; cdr3_aa: CASSLRSGTSGQETQYF
v_call: TRBV18; j_call: TRBJ1-2; d_call: -; clone_size: -; cdr3_nt: TGTGCCAGCTCACCACGTCCAGAAATCTATGGCTACACCTTC; cdr3_aa: CASSPRPEIYGYTF
v_call: TRBV19; j_call: TRBJ2-1; d_call: TRBD2; clone_size: -; cdr3_nt: TGTGCCAGTAAAGCGGGAGGGCCCGACAATGAGCAGTTCTTC; cdr3_aa: CASKAGGPDNEQFF
v_call: TRBV7-2; j_call: TRBJ2-5; d_call: -; clone_size: once; cdr3_nt: TGTGCCAGCAGCTCTAAAGAGACCCAGTACTTC; cdr3_aa: CASSSKETQYF
v_call: TRBV6-6; j_call: TRBJ2-6; d_call: TRBD2; clone_size: -; cdr3_nt: TGTGCCAGCGCCCGGGGGGGATCCGGGGCCAACGTCCTGACTTTC; cdr3_aa: CASARGGSGANVLTF